These 22 T cell receptor beta chains were sequenced from one sample in a study of cytomegalovirus exposure and HLA in healthy donors (dated by TCRdb to about 2017). Receptor libraries were prepared by the immunoSEQ multiplex PCR assay. In its TCRdb copy, this immuneACCESS table keeps in-frame sequences only and misses some clones. Where compared with another copy, unresolved V genes explain less than half of these, and the others have no known cause. This sample gives 50,000 to 80,000 clones in total; about 89% of them show up just once. The ten largest account for approximately 1.7% of the sample. The sample taken for sequencing was PBMCs. These receptor sequences come from a woman aged 18-35 years in good health and CMV-seronegative.

The chain employs TRBV6-1 and TRBJ1-5, with D tentatively TRBD1 (6 bases). Trimming pared 0 bases from V and 0 bases from J, leaving 6 bases between. The germline CDR1 and CDR2 sequences are MNHNS and SASEGT. CDR3 length: 15 amino acids. CDR3 in amino acids: CASSEAQGSNQPQHF. The CDR3, as DNA: TGTGCCAGCAGTGAAGCACAGGGTAGCAATCAGCCCCAGCATTTT.

CDR3 protein: CASSPKFGTGYEQYF. Here the CDR3 DNA reads TGTGCCAGCAGTCCCAAGTTCGGGACAGGTTACGAGCAGTACTTC. This sequence joins TRBV6-1 and TRBJ2-7, with 8 bases matching TRBD1. The CDR3 extends over 15 amino acids. CDR1 MNHNS and CDR2 SASEGT come from the germline V gene. V trimming: 5 bases; J trimming: 4 bases; junction bases outside the gene matches: 10.

The CDR3 is CASSLGQGARSGNTIYF. DNA of the CDR3: TGTGCCAGCAGCTTAGGCCAGGGGGCGCGTTCTGGAAACACCATATATTTT. The gene calls are TRBV7-2 and TRBJ1-3, with 8 positions matching TRBD1. The CDR3 has 17 residues. V shed 1 base and J 1 base; nucleotides not matched to a gene: 6. From germline, CDR1 is SGHTA and CDR2 FQGNSA.

This clone was picked up one time. The chain uses TRBV10-1 and TRBJ2-3; 8 bases map to TRBD2. The CDR3 length is 13 residues. The V and J ends lost 4 bases and 4 bases, in that order; junction bases with no gene match: 1. Germline CDR1 is WNHNN and CDR2 is SYGVQD (reference sequence). CDR3 in DNA: TGCGCCAGCAGTGCGGGACTAGCAGATACGCAGTATTTT. Translating gives CASSAGLADTQYF.

The chain has TRBV10-1 and TRBJ1-6, with 7 bases matching TRBD1. This CDR3 comprises 15 residues. Germline CDR1 is WNHNN and CDR2 is SYGVQD (reference sequence). V lost 6 bases and J lost 5; bases outside the gene matches: 7. CDR3 nucleotides: TGCGCCAGCAGCGGAAGACAGGGAGATAATTCACCCCTCCACTTT. This gives the protein CASSGRQGDNSPLHF.

CDR3 loop: CASTTGTSVGDEQFF. The CDR3 nucleotides are TGTGCCAGTACCACCGGGACTAGCGTCGGCGATGAGCAGTTCTTC. This chain connects TRBV19 to TRBJ2-1, with 10 bases lining up with TRBD2. V was clipped by 7 bases and J by 8 bases; unmatched bases: 11. The CDR3 is 15 amino acids. Germline-derived CDR1 and CDR2 are LNHDA and SQIVND (reference sequence).

This CDR3 reads CASTYRDRFYEQYF. CDR3 sequence (DNA): TGTGCCAGCACCTACCGGGACAGATTCTACGAGCAGTACTTC. The chain has TRBV13 and TRBJ2-7; TRBD1 matches at 7 bases. The CDR3 has 14 amino acids. Germline CDR1 PRHDT, CDR2 FYEKMQ (reference sequence). The junction had 9 bases not matched to a gene; V was cut back by 7 bases and J by 3 bases.

The chain links TRBV11-2 to TRBJ2-5; TRBD1 might be the D (6 bases). Between the trimmed V and J ends, which lost 2 bases and 4 bases, there was a span of 8 bases. The CDR3 extends over 13 amino acids. Germline values: CDR1 SGHAT, CDR2 FQNNGV. The CDR3 DNA sequence: TGTGCCAGCAGCTTAACAGGGCCAGAGACCCAGTACTTC. It encodes CASSLTGPETQYF.

This chain joins TRBV10-3 and TRBJ1-2, with 7 nucleotides matching TRBD1. CDR3 length: 14 residues. The V gene end was trimmed by 3 bases and the J gene end by 8 bases; junction bases not matched to a gene: 9. Germline CDR1 is ENHRY and CDR2 is SYGVKD. CDR3 residues: CAISEGGGGRGYTF. The CDR3 nucleotides read TGTGCCATCAGTGAAGGAGGGGGCGGACGGGGCTACACCTTC.

This clone has only a few counts. This chain connects TRBV28 to TRBJ2-7, with 9 bases identical to TRBD2. Germline loops: CDR1 MDHEN, CDR2 SYDVKM. This CDR3 contains 15 residues. The V gene end was trimmed by 1 base and the J gene end by 6 bases; junction bases not matched to a gene: 7. CDR3 residues: CASSLLAGGHGEQYF. The CDR3 coding sequence is TGTGCCAGCAGTTTATTGGCGGGAGGGCATGGCGAGCAGTACTTC.

This rearrangement joins TRBV6-1 to TRBJ2-3; 8 bases are shared with TRBD2. Germline trimming cut 8 bases from V and 0 bases from J; bases unmatched to any gene: 13. Germline loops: CDR1 MNHNS, CDR2 SASEGT. There are 17 residues in the CDR3. CDR3 DNA sequence: TGTGCCAGCGGGGAAGCGGGGGCACCTCCTAGCACAGATACGCAGTATTTT. Protein: CASGEAGAPPSTDTQYF.

CDR3 protein: CASSQGNTAGGRGTGELFF. CDR3 bases: TGTGCCAGCAGCCAAGGTAATACAGCGGGGGGCCGCGGGACCGGGGAGCTGTTTTTT. This chain connects TRBV4-2 to TRBJ2-2, with 9 bases identical to TRBD2. Germline CDR1 is LGHNA and CDR2 is YNFKEQ. The CDR3 length is 19 residues. V shed 1 base, J shed 5 bases, and the junction held 14 bases outside the gene matches.

The rearrangement joins TRBV7-2 to TRBJ2-7, with 8 bases matching TRBD1. The trim removed 2 bases at V and 3 bases at J, leaving 3 bases unmatched. This CDR3 spans 14 amino acids. Germline-derived CDR1 and CDR2 are SGHTA and FQGNSA. For the CDR3, the DNA is TGTGCCAGCAGCTTAAACAGGGGGAACTACGAGCAGTACTTC. This encodes CASSLNRGNYEQYF. Using reference TRBV7-2 and TRBJ2-7 for the parts outside the CDR3, the full variable domain is GAGVSQSPSNKVTEKGKDVELRCDPISGHTALYWYRQSLGQGLEFLIYFQGNSAPDKSGLPSDRFSAERTGGSVSTLTIQRTQQEDSAVYLCASSLNRGNYEQYFGPGTRLTVT.

The chain couples TRBV4-2 to TRBJ2-7; unclear D gene. In germline, CDR1 is LGHNA, CDR2 YNFKEQ. The CDR3 has 13 amino acids. V was shortened by 0 bases and J by 4 bases, with 7 bases between the two germline ends. For the CDR3, the DNA is TGTGCCAGCAGCCAAGAGCAGAGGTACGAGCAGTACTTC. This sequence encodes CASSQEQRYEQYF.

This clone occurred a few times. The chain uses TRBV2 and TRBJ2-1; 9 positions agree with TRBD1. The length of the CDR3 is 13 residues. Germline V CDR1 and CDR2: SNHLY, FYNNEI. Trimming removed 6 bases from V and 7 bases from J; junction bases left unmatched: 4. CDR3 loop: CASRQGAPNEQFF. CDR3 DNA: TGTGCCAGCAGACAGGGGGCGCCGAATGAGCAGTTCTTC.

J is TRBJ2-3 and V is TRBV18; a weak D match, TRBD2 (5 bases). The germline V gene has CDR1 KGHSH and CDR2 LQKENI. V dropped 3 bases and J dropped 5 bases, with 18 bases sitting between them. There are 16 residues in the CDR3. CDR3 in amino acids: CASSPMGSLLGDTQYF. As DNA, the CDR3 is TGTGCCAGCTCACCGATGGGGTCATTACTAGGAGATACGCAGTATTTT.

The sample holds one count of this clone. The DNA is omitted, as the CDR3 cannot be located on it reliably, and the CDR3 follows TCRdb's listing. The rearrangement joins TRBV21-1 to TRBJ2-2; the table calls TRBD1, which could not be checked here. TRBV21-1 is termed a pseudogene. From its first to its last residue, the CDR3 has 17 amino acids. CDR3 sequence reads: CASSKVVGQGNTGELFF.

This clone was counted once. The chain combines TRBV5-1 with TRBJ2-7; 14 bases are a match to TRBD2. This CDR3 comprises 16 residues. The junction had 4 bases not matched to a gene; V was cut back by 2 bases and J by 3 bases. Germline CDR1 reads SGHRS; CDR2 reads YFSETQ. The CDR3 loop reads CASSFGLAGGRYEQYF. The CDR3 DNA reads as TGCGCCAGCAGCTTTGGACTAGCGGGGGGCCGCTACGAGCAGTACTTC.

The V and J genes are TRBV5-1 and TRBJ2-1, with TRBD2 as a possible D gene (6 bases). Deletions cut 7 bases from V and 8 bases from J, with 13 bases between. The CDR3 consists of 12 residues. Germline CDR1 and CDR2: SGHRS and YFSETQ. The CDR3 sequence is CASGLGSHEQFF. The CDR3 coding sequence is TGCGCCAGCGGGCTCGGGAGTCATGAGCAGTTCTTC.

The CDR3: CASSLNQGAVSPLHF. The CDR3 DNA reads as TGTGCCAGCAGCTTAAATCAGGGGGCGGTTTCACCCCTCCACTTT. This sequence joins TRBV7-3 and TRBJ1-6; 8 bases map to TRBD1. Germline V CDR1 and CDR2: SGHTA, FQGTGA. Germline trimming cut 1 base from V and 9 bases from J; bases unmatched to any gene: 5. This CDR3 has 15 amino acids.

This clone was found once. J is TRBJ2-5 and V is TRBV11-2; TRBD2 matches 8 bases. J was trimmed by 4 bases and V by 5 bases; bases with no gene match: 6. The CDR3 runs to 14 residues. The germline V gene has CDR1 SGHAT and CDR2 FQNNGV. The CDR3 spells CASSHEAGVETQYF. In DNA form, the CDR3 reads TGTGCCAGCAGCCACGAAGCGGGGGTAGAGACCCAGTACTTC.

The chain links TRBV6-4 to TRBJ2-3; 11 bases are shared with TRBD2. The junction had 6 bases not matched to a gene; V was cut back by 6 bases and J by 1 base. This CDR3 contains 16 residues. Germline V gives CDR1 MRHNA, CDR2 SNTAGT. CDR3 nucleotide sequence: TGTGCCAGCAGCATACTAGCGGGGGCCCGCACAGATACGCAGTATTTT. Amino acid sequence: CASSILAGARTDTQYF.